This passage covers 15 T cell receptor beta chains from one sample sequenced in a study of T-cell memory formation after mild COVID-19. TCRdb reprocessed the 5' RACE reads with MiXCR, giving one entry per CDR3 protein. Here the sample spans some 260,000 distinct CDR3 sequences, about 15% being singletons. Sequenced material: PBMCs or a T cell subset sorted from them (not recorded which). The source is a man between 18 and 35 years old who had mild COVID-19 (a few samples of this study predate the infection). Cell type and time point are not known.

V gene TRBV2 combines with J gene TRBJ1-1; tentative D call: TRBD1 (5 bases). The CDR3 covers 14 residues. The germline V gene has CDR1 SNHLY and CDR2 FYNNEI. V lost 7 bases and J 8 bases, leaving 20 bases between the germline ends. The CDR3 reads CASTWGGAGTEAFF. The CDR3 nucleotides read TGTGCCAGCACTTGGGGAGGGGCAGGGACCGAAGCTTTCTTT.

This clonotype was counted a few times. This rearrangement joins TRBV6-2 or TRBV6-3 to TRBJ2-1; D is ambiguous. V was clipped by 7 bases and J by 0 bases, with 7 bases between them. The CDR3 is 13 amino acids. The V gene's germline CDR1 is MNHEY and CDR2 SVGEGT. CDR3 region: CASKYDSYNEQFF. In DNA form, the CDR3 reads TGTGCCAGCAAATACGACTCCTACAATGAGCAGTTCTTC.

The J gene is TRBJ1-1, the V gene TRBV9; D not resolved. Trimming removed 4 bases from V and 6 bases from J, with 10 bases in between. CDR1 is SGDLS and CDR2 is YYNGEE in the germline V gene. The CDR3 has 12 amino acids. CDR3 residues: CASSPDPPEAFF. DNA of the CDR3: TGTGCCAGCAGCCCAGACCCACCTGAAGCTTTCTTT.

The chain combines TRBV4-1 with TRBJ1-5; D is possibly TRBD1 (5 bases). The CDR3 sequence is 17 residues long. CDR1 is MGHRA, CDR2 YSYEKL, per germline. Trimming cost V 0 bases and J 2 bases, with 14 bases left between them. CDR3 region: CASSQDAGWLGNQPQHF. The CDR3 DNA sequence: TGCGCCAGCAGCCAAGACGCAGGGTGGTTGGGCAATCAGCCCCAGCATTTT.

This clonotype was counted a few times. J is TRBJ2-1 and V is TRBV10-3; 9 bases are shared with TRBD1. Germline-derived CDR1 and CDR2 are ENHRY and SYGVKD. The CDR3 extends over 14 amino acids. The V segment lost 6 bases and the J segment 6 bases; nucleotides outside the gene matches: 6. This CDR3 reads CAIRPGQGSNEQFF. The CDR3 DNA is TGTGCCATCAGGCCGGGACAGGGTAGCAATGAGCAGTTCTTC.

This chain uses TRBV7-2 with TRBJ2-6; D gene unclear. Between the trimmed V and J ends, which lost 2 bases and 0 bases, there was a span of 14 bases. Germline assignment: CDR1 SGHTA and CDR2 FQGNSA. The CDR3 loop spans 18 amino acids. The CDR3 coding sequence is TGTGCCAGCAGCTTAAATCCCTCCTGGGGCTCTGGGGCCAACGTCCTGACTTTC. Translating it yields CASSLNPSWGSGANVLTF.

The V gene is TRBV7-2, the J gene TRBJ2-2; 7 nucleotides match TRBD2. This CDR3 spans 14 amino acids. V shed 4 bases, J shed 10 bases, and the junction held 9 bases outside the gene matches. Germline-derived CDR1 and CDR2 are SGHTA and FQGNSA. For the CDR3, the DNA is TGTGCCAGCAGCTGGGCCGCTGGGGGGGAGGAGCTGTTTTTT. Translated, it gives CASSWAAGGEELFF.

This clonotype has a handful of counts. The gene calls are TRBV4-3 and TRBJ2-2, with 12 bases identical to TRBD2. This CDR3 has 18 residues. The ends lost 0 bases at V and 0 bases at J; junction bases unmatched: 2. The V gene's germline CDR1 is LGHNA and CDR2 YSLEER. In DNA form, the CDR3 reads TGCGCCAGCAGCCAAGAGGGACTAGCGGGCGCGAACACCGGGGAGCTGTTTTTT. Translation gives CASSQEGLAGANTGELFF.

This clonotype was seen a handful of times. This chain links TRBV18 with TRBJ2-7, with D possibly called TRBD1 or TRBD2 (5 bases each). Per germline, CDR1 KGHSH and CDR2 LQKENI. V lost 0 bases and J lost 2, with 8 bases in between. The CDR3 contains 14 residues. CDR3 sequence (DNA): TGTGCCAGCTCACCACCGGGACGGACCTACGAGCAGTACGTC. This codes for CASSPPGRTYEQYV.

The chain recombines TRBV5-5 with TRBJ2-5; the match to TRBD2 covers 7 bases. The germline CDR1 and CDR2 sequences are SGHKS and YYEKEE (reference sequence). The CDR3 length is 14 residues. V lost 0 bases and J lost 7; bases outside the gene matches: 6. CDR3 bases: TGTGCCAGCAGCTTGGCCTTCAGGGAGGGGACCCAGTACTTC. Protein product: CASSLAFREGTQYF.

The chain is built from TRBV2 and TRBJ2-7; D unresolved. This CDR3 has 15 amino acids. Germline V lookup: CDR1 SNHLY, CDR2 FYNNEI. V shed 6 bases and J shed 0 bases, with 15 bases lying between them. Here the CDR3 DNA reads TGTGCCAGCAGCGACATGCGACACCCCTCCTACGAGCAGTACTTC. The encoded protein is CASSDMRHPSYEQYF.

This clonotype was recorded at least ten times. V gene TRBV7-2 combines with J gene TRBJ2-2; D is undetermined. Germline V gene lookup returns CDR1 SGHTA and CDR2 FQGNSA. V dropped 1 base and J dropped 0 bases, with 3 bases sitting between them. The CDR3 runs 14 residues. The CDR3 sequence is CASSLDPNTGELFF. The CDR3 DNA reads TGTGCCAGCAGCTTAGACCCGAACACCGGGGAGCTGTTTTTT. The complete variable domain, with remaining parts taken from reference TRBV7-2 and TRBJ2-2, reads GAGVSQSPSNKVTEKGKDVELRCDPISGHTALYWYRQSLGQGLEFLIYFQGNSAPDKSGLPSDRFSAERTGGSVSTLTIQRTQQEDSAVYLCASSLDPNTGELFFGEGSRLTVL.

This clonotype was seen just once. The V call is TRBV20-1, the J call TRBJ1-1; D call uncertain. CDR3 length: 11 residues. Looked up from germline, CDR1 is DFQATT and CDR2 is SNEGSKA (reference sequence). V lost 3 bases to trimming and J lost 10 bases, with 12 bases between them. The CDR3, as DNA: TGCAGTGCTAGTGCTTACCGAGGAGCTTTCTTT. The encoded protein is CSASAYRGAFF.

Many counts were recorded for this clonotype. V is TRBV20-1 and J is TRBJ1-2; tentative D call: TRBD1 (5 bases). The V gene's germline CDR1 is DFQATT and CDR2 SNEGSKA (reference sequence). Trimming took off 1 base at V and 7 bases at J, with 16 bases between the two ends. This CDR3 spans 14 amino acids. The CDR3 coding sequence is TGCAGTGCTAGAGGAATGACAGTGTATGGTGGCTACACCTTC. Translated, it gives CSARGMTVYGGYTF.

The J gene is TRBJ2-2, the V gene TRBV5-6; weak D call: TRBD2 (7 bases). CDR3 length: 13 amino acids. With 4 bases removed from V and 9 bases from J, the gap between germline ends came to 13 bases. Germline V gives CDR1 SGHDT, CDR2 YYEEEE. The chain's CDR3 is CASSARGGRELFF. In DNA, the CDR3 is TGTGCCAGCAGCGCCCGCGGGGGCCGGGAGCTGTTTTTT.